What follows are 30 T cell receptor beta chains derived from one specimen sequenced in a study of blood T cells in healthy people across ages (dated by TCRdb to the mid-2010s). Receptor libraries were prepared by 5' RACE. The data were produced on an Illumina HiSeq 2500. A second PCR of about 7 to 12 cycles was performed with a sample-barcoded 5' primer and a J-beta primer mix. The raw public reads went through TCRdb reprocessing: fastp at Q25, MiXCR clone calling, in-frame beta chains kept. Entries that share a CDR3 protein sequence are merged under the most common genes and DNA. A total of 1.5 million to 2 million distinct CDR3 sequences appear in this sample, around 50% of them only once. The biggest ten clones account for roughly 2% of the sample. Material: blood. All receptors come from a middle-aged woman in good health.

The V gene is TRBV27, the J gene TRBJ2-5; 13 positions match TRBD2. Germline loops: CDR1 MNHEY, CDR2 SMNVEV (reference sequence). V gave up 5 bases and J gave up 2 bases; unmatched junction bases: 14. The CDR3 is made up of 19 amino acids. The DNA of the CDR3 is TGTGCCAGCAGTGGAACTAGGACTAGCGGGGGCAAACTGCAAGAGACCCAGTACTTC. This translates into CASSGTRTSGGKLQETQYF.

CDR3 loop: CASSLAGARGNQPQHF. CDR3 bases: TGTGCCAGCAGCTTAGCGGGGGCTCGTGGCAATCAGCCCCAGCATTTT. This chain uses TRBV7-9 with TRBJ1-5, with D maybe TRBD1 (6 bases). This CDR3 comprises 16 residues. V lost 0 bases and J 2 bases, leaving 11 bases between the germline ends. Germline lookup yields CDR1 SEHNR and CDR2 FQNEAQ (reference sequence).

This clonotype has just a few counts. The gene calls are TRBV7-2 and TRBJ2-6; the D is unclear. Trimming removed 1 base from V and 1 base from J, with 11 bases in between. This CDR3 region has 17 residues. The germline V gene encodes CDR1 SGHTA and CDR2 FQGNSA. The CDR3 protein is CASSLVLRLSGANVLTF. The CDR3 region has the DNA TGTGCCAGCAGCTTAGTTCTGAGGTTATCTGGGGCCAACGTCCTGACTTTC. Filled out from reference TRBV7-2 and TRBJ2-6, the complete variable domain reads GAGVSQSPSNKVTEKGKDVELRCDPISGHTALYWYRQSLGQGLEFLIYFQGNSAPDKSGLPSDRFSAERTGGSVSTLTIQRTQQEDSAVYLCASSLVLRLSGANVLTFGAGSRLTVL.

This chain uses TRBV7-2 with TRBJ2-5, with a tentative D call TRBD1 (5 bases). V lost 3 bases and J lost 3, with 26 bases in between. In germline, CDR1 is SGHTA, CDR2 FQGNSA. The CDR3 consists of 19 residues. CDR3 residues: CASSFLERPGRLGEETQYF. The CDR3 coding sequence is TGTGCCAGCAGCTTTTTGGAACGTCCAGGGCGTCTTGGGGAAGAGACCCAGTACTTC.

This clonotype was found once. V usage is TRBV6-1 and J usage is TRBJ2-1; the D gene is possibly TRBD2 (5 bases). Trimming took 3 bases from V and 10 from J, leaving 13 bases between them. Germline loops: CDR1 MNHNS, CDR2 SASEGT. CDR3 length: 13 amino acids. CDR3 protein: CASSDTVDYEQFF. The CDR3 DNA reads TGTGCCAGCAGTGACACGGTAGACTACGAGCAGTTCTTC.

This sequence joins TRBV20-1 and TRBJ2-1, with TRBD1 as a possible D gene (7 bases). V lost 2 bases and J 0 bases, leaving 14 bases between the germline ends. Looked up from germline, CDR1 is DFQATT and CDR2 is SNEGSKA (reference sequence). The length of the CDR3 is 16 residues. The chain's CDR3 is CSARPRGVSSYNEQFF. CDR3 sequence (DNA): TGCAGTGCTAGACCCAGGGGGGTATCCTCCTACAATGAGCAGTTCTTC.

The chain couples TRBV5-1 to TRBJ1-1; D remains unclear. The CDR3 is 13 amino acids. Germline CDR1 is SGHRS and CDR2 is YFSETQ. Trimming cost V 4 bases and J 3 bases, with 10 bases left between them. CDR3 in amino acids: CASSTRGDTEAFF. The DNA of the CDR3 is TGCGCCAGCAGCACCCGGGGAGACACTGAAGCTTTCTTT.

The chain employs TRBV6-5 and TRBJ2-5; D is ambiguous. The CDR3 is 15 residues long. V gave up 0 bases and J gave up 5 bases, with 13 bases separating them. Germline CDR1 MNHEY, CDR2 SVGAGI. The CDR3 protein is CASSYSWQNVETQYF. In nucleotides, the CDR3 is TGTGCCAGCAGTTACTCCTGGCAGAATGTGGAGACCCAGTACTTC.

This clonotype was found once. This CDR3 reads CASRRGRTGSTYEQYF. The CDR3 bases are TGTGCCAGCCGCAGGGGGCGAACGGGGTCGACCTACGAGCAGTACTTC. The chain has TRBV7-2 and TRBJ2-7, with 8 bases that match TRBD1. Germline V gene lookup returns CDR1 SGHTA and CDR2 FQGNSA. Trimming cost V 8 bases and J 2 bases; bases outside gene matches: 14. This CDR3 has 16 amino acids.

This clonotype was picked up a small number of times. V is TRBV7-9 and J is TRBJ1-2; D uncertain. This CDR3 comprises 14 residues. CDR1 SEHNR and CDR2 FQNEAQ come from the germline V gene (reference sequence). V shed 1 base and J shed 4 bases, with 10 bases lying between them. CDR3 DNA sequence: TGTGCCAGCAGCTTAGTCTCAGTTACCTATGGCTACACCTTC. This gives the protein CASSLVSVTYGYTF.

The gene calls are TRBV4-1 and TRBJ2-3, with no clear D. V gave up 10 bases and J gave up 2 bases, with 13 bases separating them. The germline CDR1 and CDR2 sequences are MGHRA and YSYEKL. This CDR3 is built from 13 residues. CDR3 in amino acids: CATKTDDTDTQYF. DNA for the CDR3: TGCGCCACGAAGACGGACGACACAGATACGCAGTATTTT.

The chain has TRBV6-2 or TRBV6-3 and TRBJ2-1; a possible D gene is TRBD2 (6 bases). This CDR3 comprises 12 residues. The germline V and J ends were trimmed by 9 bases and 8 bases, with 14 bases remaining between them. CDR1 MNHEY and CDR2 SVGEGT come from the germline V gene. The CDR3 DNA reads as TGTGCCAGTGGGACTCCCTGGGATGAGCAGTTCTTC. This encodes CASGTPWDEQFF.

The rearrangement joins TRBV5-1 to TRBJ2-3; 7 bases are shared with TRBD2. Germline V CDR1 and CDR2: SGHRS, YFSETQ. After removal of 0 bases from V and 1 base from J, the junction contained 8 bases not matched to a gene. The CDR3 length is 17 residues. Here the CDR3 reads CASSLEPGTIGTDTQYF. The CDR3 bases are TGCGCCAGCAGCTTGGAGCCCGGGACTATCGGCACAGATACGCAGTATTTT.

This clonotype was counted between two and nine times. The chain uses TRBV28 and TRBJ2-5; D is ambiguous. TRBJ2-7 explains the end of the DNA better; the J call may be wrong. Germline lookup yields CDR1 MDHEN and CDR2 SYDVKM. This CDR3 region has 11 residues. CDR3 amino acids: CASSVQGEQYF. CDR3 DNA: TGTGCCAGCAGTGTGCAAGGCGAGCAGTACTTC.

The chain uses TRBV24-1 and TRBJ2-1, with 7 bases aligning to TRBD2. Germline values: CDR1 KGHDR, CDR2 SFDVKD. The CDR3 contains 16 residues. The V segment lost 4 bases and the J segment 4 bases; nucleotides outside the gene matches: 9. The CDR3 spells CATSDRSSGAYNEQFF. DNA of the CDR3: TGTGCCACCAGTGACCGATCTAGCGGAGCTTACAATGAGCAGTTCTTC.

The chain combines TRBV7-2 with TRBJ1-2; no firm D call. The CDR3 sequence is 13 residues long. Germline assignment: CDR1 SGHTA and CDR2 FQGNSA. Trimming left V 7 bases short and J 4 bases short, with 13 bases between. This CDR3 reads CASTLVRLYGYTF. CDR3 sequence (DNA): TGTGCCAGCACCCTTGTGAGACTCTATGGCTACACCTTC. Full variable domain (outside the CDR3, taken from reference TRBV7-2 and TRBJ1-2): GAGVSQSPSNKVTEKGKDVELRCDPISGHTALYWYRQSLGQGLEFLIYFQGNSAPDKSGLPSDRFSAERTGGSVSTLTIQRTQQEDSAVYLCASTLVRLYGYTFGSGTRLTVV.

The CDR3 region is CASSAMQSVDTQYF. The CDR3 DNA reads TGTGCCAGCAGTGCTATGCAGAGTGTGGATACGCAGTATTTT. The V and J genes are TRBV6-4 and TRBJ2-3, with D unresolved. Germline V lookup: CDR1 MRHNA, CDR2 SNTAGT. The CDR3 extends over 14 amino acids. The germline V and J ends were trimmed by 4 bases and 6 bases, with 14 bases remaining between them.

Of note for this clonotype: Germline is not matched at one junction end, which may reflect a read error. This sequence joins TRBV4-3 and TRBJ2-7; no firm D call. Per the germline V gene, CDR1 is LGHNA and CDR2 is YSLEER. The CDR3 is made up of 16 amino acids. DNA of the CDR3: TGCGCCAGTAGCCAAGATCGGCCGGAACGGACCTACGAGCAGTACTTC. Translating it yields CASSQDRPERTYEQYF.

This clonotype has only one observation. This rearrangement joins TRBV5-1 to TRBJ1-4, with D hard to call. Germline CDR1 is SGHRS and CDR2 is YFSETQ. The V gene lost 3 bases and the J gene lost 3 bases, with 6 bases spanning the gap. The CDR3 runs 13 residues. The CDR3 is CASSWRANEKLFF. In DNA, the CDR3 is TGCGCCAGCAGCTGGAGGGCTAATGAAAAACTGTTTTTT.

The chain combines TRBV5-1 with TRBJ2-7; possible D gene TRBD2, 6 bases. The ends were cut back, 3 bases at V and 7 bases at J, with 14 bases in the middle. Germline V gene sequence: CDR1 SGHRS, CDR2 YFSETQ. The CDR3 runs to 13 residues. CDR3 DNA: TGCGCCAGCAGCTGGCCCTCGGGGGAGGAGCAGTACTTC. This codes for CASSWPSGEEQYF.

This sequence joins TRBV7-2 and TRBJ2-7; a possible D gene is TRBD2 (5 bases). Germline CDR1 SGHTA, CDR2 FQGNSA. This CDR3 is built from 18 residues. V gave up 0 bases and J gave up 7 bases, with 25 bases separating them. The CDR3 region is CASSLAGRVNSPYNEQYF. Written as DNA, the CDR3 is TGTGCCAGCAGCTTAGCCGGGCGGGTTAACTCGCCCTACAATGAGCAGTACTTC. Complete variable domain (other parts from reference TRBV7-2 and TRBJ2-7): GAGVSQSPSNKVTEKGKDVELRCDPISGHTALYWYRQSLGQGLEFLIYFQGNSAPDKSGLPSDRFSAERTGGSVSTLTIQRTQQEDSAVYLCASSLAGRVNSPYNEQYFGPGTRLTVT.

This clonotype was seen ten or more times. This chain uses TRBV12-3 or TRBV12-4 with TRBJ2-5, with 7 positions matching TRBD1. J was trimmed by 2 bases and V by 6 bases; bases with no gene match: 3. The CDR3 runs 13 residues. The DNA for the CDR3 is TGTGCCAGCAGACGGACAGGTCAAGAGACCCAGTACTTC. Its protein product is CASRRTGQETQYF.

CDR3 DNA sequence: TGTGCCAGCAGACTTGGACTAGCGGGGGGGATCCAAGAAGAGACCCAGTACTTC. It yields the protein CASRLGLAGGIQEETQYF. J is TRBJ2-7 and V is TRBV7-9; 15 bases fit TRBD2. The J call may be mistaken, given a closer DNA end match to TRBJ2-5. This CDR3 region has 18 residues. Germline V gene data show CDR1 as SEHNR and CDR2 as FQNEAQ (reference sequence).

Worth noting for this clonotype: At one end, the junction sequence differs from germline, possibly due to a read error. V gene TRBV11-2 combines with J gene TRBJ2-5; 11 positions match TRBD2. The DNA end favors TRBJ2-1, so the J call may be wrong. The germline V gene has CDR1 SGHAT and CDR2 FQNNGV. The CDR3 consists of 16 residues. CDR3 residues: CASSLELAGEQETQFF. CDR3 bases: TGTGCCAGCAGTTTAGAACTAGCGGGGGAACAAGAGACCCAGTTCTTC.

The chain has TRBV6-5 and TRBJ1-2; 7 bases match TRBD1. Losses at the gene ends were 1 base for V and 6 bases for J; bases not matched to a gene: 2. This CDR3 is built from 13 residues. CDR1 MNHEY and CDR2 SVGAGI come from the germline V gene. CDR3 residues: CASSYYRGHGYTF. Here the CDR3 DNA reads TGTGCCAGCAGTTACTATAGGGGGCATGGCTACACCTTC.

This rearrangement joins TRBV27 to TRBJ2-7; no clear D. V gave up 0 bases and J gave up 5 bases, with 11 bases separating them. In germline, CDR1 is MNHEY, CDR2 SMNVEV (reference sequence). The CDR3 runs to 14 residues. The CDR3: CASSLSELRNEQYF. Written as DNA, the CDR3 is TGTGCCAGCAGTTTATCGGAATTGAGGAACGAGCAGTACTTC.

This clonotype was observed once. The chain couples TRBV3-1 to TRBJ2-5; D is uncertain. V lost 2 bases to trimming and J lost 1 base, with 8 bases between them. The CDR3 is 14 residues long. The germline V gene encodes CDR1 LGHDT and CDR2 YNNKEL (reference sequence). CDR3 sequence reads: CASSQRSSQETQYF. The DNA for the CDR3 is TGTGCCAGCAGCCAACGGTCAAGCCAAGAGACCCAGTACTTC.

This CDR3 reads CASTLRVASVGDQETQYF. CDR3 sequence (DNA): TGTGCCAGCACCCTTAGAGTGGCGAGCGTGGGGGACCAAGAGACCCAGTACTTC. V gene TRBV7-2 combines with J gene TRBJ2-5; the D gene could be TRBD1 or TRBD2 (5 bases each). CDR1 SGHTA and CDR2 FQGNSA come from the germline V gene. The V end lost 7 bases, the J end lost 0 bases, and 24 bases lay between the germline ends. This CDR3 contains 18 residues.

The chain recombines TRBV4-3 with TRBJ2-5; D may be TRBD2 (5 bases). V gave up 0 bases and J gave up 11 bases, with 16 bases separating them. CDR1 and CDR2 from the germline V gene are LGHNA and YSLEER. This CDR3 contains 14 residues. CDR3 DNA sequence: TGCGCCAGCAGCCAAGATCAAGGGAGACTCCAGCAGTACTTC. Protein product: CASSQDQGRLQQYF.

The chain joins TRBV20-1 to TRBJ1-2; D gene uncertain. This CDR3 spans 14 amino acids. Germline V gene sequence: CDR1 DFQATT, CDR2 SNEGSKA (reference sequence). The CDR3, as DNA: TGCAGCCCGCCCTCAATGACTCCAGATACTGCCTACACCTTC. The encoded protein is CSPPSMTPDTAYTF.